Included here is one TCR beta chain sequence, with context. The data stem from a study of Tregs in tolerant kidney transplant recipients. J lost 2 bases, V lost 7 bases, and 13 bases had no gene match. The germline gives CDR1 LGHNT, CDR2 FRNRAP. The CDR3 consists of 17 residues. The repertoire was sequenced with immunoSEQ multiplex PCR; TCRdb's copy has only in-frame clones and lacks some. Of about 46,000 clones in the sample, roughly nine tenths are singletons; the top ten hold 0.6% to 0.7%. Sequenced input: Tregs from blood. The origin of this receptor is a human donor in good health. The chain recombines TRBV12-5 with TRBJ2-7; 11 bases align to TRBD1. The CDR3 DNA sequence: TGTGCTAGTGTTCCTGACCTGGGACAGGGGGACCCCTACGAGCAGTACTTC. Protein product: CASVPDLGQGDPYEQYF.